This T cell receptor (beta chain) is drawn from a study of OX40 agonist ivuxolimab in advanced cancers. Turning to the study itself: Participants, 75% to 85% male, averaged approximately 60 years of age, ranging from roughly 23 to 80. Allowance was made for prior anti-PD-1, anti-PD-L1 or anti-CTLA-4 therapy, and about 40% had some. Notes on the study in general: On average, a greater number of expanded clones characterised CD8+ T cells relative to CD4+. Both CD4+ and CD8+ T cell populations in blood had undergone clonal expansion by week 6 at 0.1 to 3.0 mg/kg.

Comments on this clone: Its antigen is undetermined.

The protocol was immunoSEQ multiplex PCR, while the TCRdb copy is restricted to in-frame clones and leaves out a portion. The table has some 54,000 clones, more than 65% seen once. V was pared by 5 bases and J by 9 bases, with 11 bases between. The CDR3 is 12 residues long. Germline CDR1 is MNHNS and CDR2 is SASEGT. Here the sequenced sample was CD4+ or CD8+ T cells sorted from blood, taken in a trial of the OX40 agonist ivuxolimab. The source is an adult with an advanced solid tumor such as melanoma, head and neck, liver or kidney cancer. The J gene is TRBJ2-4, the V gene TRBV6-1, with D perhaps matching TRBD1 (7 bases). CDR3 protein: CASSPQGGIQYF. DNA for the CDR3: TGTGCCAGCAGTCCCCAGGGGGGCATTCAGTACTTC.